This T cell receptor beta chain originates from a study of breast tumors, draining lymph nodes, adjacent tissues. Overall study findings and caveats: The lymph node origin of tumor T cells was framed as consistent with a hypothesis, not demonstrated. Tumors had less TCR diversity than lymph nodes, more than nontumor tissue. Compared with basal-like, luminal-like tumors shared significantly more repertoire with nontumor tissue.

This clonotype appeared many times. Its antigen is unknown. Axillary draining lymph nodes of breast cancer patients supplied the node samples. TCRdb independently ran MiXCR on the multiplex PCR reads; one entry per CDR3 protein. The table records about 230,000 distinct CDR3 sequences, less than 40% of them present only once. V shed 6 bases, J shed 2 bases, and the junction held 7 bases outside the gene matches. CDR1 is DFQATT and CDR2 is SNEGSKA in the germline V gene (reference sequence). The length of the CDR3 is 15 residues. The TCR originated in a female donor with breast cancer. Some clones in this sample may be carry-over from other donors' samples. Source material: axillary lymph node tissue. The chain joins TRBV20-1 to TRBJ2-7, with TRBD2 identical over 13 bases. This CDR3 reads CSAQRTSGSPYEQYF. CDR3 coding DNA: TGCAGTGCCCAAAGGACTAGCGGGAGCCCCTACGAGCAGTACTTC.